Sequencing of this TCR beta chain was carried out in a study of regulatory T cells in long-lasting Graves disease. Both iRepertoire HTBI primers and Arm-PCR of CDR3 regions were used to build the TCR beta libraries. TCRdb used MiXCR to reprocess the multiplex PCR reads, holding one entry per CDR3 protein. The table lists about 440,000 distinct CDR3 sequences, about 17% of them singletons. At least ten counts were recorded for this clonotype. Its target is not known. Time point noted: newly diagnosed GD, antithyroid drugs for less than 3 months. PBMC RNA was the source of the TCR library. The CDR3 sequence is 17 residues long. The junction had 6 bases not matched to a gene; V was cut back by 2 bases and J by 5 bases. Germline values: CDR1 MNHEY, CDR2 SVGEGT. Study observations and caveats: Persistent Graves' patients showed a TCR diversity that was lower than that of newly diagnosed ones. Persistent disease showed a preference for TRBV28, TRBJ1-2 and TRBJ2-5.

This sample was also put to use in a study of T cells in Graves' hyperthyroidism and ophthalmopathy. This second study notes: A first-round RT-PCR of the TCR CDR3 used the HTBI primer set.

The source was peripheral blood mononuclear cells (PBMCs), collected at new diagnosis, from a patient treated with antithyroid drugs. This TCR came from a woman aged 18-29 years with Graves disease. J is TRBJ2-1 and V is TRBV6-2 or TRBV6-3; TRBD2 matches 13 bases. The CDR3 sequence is CASSYRAGTSGNNEQFF. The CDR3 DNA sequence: TGTGCCAGCAGTTACCGGGCCGGGACTAGCGGGAACAATGAGCAGTTCTTC.